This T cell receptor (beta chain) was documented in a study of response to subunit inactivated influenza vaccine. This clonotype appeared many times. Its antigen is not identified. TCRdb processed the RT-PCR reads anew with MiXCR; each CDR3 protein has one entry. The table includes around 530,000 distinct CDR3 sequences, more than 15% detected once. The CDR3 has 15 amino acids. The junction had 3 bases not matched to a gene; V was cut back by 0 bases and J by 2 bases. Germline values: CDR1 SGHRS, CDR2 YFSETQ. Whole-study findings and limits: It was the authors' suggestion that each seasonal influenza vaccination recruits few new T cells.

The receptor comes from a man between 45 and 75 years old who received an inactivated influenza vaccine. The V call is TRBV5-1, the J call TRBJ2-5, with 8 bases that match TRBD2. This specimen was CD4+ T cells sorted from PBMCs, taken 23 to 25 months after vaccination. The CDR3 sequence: CASSLGGGSQETQYF. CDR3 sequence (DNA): TGCGCCAGCAGCTTGGGCGGGGGGTCTCAAGAGACCCAGTACTTC.